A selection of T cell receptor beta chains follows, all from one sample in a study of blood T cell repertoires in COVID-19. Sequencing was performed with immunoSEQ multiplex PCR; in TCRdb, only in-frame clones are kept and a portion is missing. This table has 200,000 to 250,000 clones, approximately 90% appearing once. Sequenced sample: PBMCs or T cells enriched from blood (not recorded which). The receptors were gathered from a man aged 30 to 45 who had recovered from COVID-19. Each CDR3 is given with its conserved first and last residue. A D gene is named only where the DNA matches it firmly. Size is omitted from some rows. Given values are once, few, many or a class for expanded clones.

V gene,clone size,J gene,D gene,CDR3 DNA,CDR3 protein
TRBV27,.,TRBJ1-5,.,TGTGCCAGCAGTCGAAAAGGAGGGTGGCCCCAGCATTTT,CASSRKGGWPQHF
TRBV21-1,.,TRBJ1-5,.,TGTGCCAGCAGCAGGACAGGGGGCTTTTACCAGCCCCAGCATTTT,CASSRTGGFYQPQHF
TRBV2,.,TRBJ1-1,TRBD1,TGTGCCAGCAAGAGACAGGGGGCACGGAGCACTGAAGCTTTCTTT,CASKRQGARSTEAFF
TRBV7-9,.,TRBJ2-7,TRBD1,TGTGCCAGCAGCCAAGGACTGGGGACAGCCCCTGGGGAGCAGTACTTC,CASSQGLGTAPGEQYF
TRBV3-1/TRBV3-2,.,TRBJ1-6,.,TGTGCCAGCAGCCAAGATGAGCGGACTCAGGCCTATAATTCACCCCTCCACTTT,CASSQDERTQAYNSPLHF
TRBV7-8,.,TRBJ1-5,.,TGTGCCAGCAGCTCAGCTAGGACAGCTATAAGCAATCAGCCCCAGCATTTT,CASSSARTAISNQPQHF
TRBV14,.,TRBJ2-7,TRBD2,TGTGCCAGCAGCCGACTAGCGGGGATTTACGAGCAGTACTTC,CASSRLAGIYEQYF
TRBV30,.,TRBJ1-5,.,TGTGCCTGGAGTGTAATCGGGGGGCCTCAGCCCCAGCATTTT,CAWSVIGGPQPQHF
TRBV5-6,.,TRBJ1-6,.,TGTGCCAGCAGTCTGGACATAAGCTCCTATAATTCACCCCTCCACTTT,CASSLDISSYNSPLHF
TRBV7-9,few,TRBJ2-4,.,TGTGCCAGCAGCTCCAGGGGTATAGGCAAAAACATTCAGTACTTC,CASSSRGIGKNIQYF
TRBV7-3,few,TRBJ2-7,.,TGTGCCAGCAGCCGGACAGACTCCTACGAGCAGTACTTC,CASSRTDSYEQYF
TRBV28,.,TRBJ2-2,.,TGTGCCAGCACCCCAGGGGAGGGGCGGCGTGGCACCGGGGAGCTGTTTTTT,CASTPGEGRRGTGELFF
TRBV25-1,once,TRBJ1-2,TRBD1,TGTGCCAGCAGTGAAGGGGACAGGGTGTACTATGGCTACACCTTC,CASSEGDRVYYGYTF
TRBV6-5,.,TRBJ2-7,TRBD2,TGTGCCAGTGCTAGCGGAGGGTGGTTTTACGAGCAGTACTTC,CASASGGWFYEQYF
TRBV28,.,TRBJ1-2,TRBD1,TGTGCCAGCAGTCAGACAAGTCGACAGGGTGGTAGCTACACCTTC,CASSQTSRQGGSYTF
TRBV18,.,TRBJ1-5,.,TGTGCCAGCTCAACCGACAGTACCTATCAGCCCCAGCATTTT,CASSTDSTYQPQHF
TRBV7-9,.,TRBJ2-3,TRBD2,TGTGCCAGCAGCTTCCCCGTACTAAGCGGGAGTAGCACAGATACGCAGTATTTT,CASSFPVLSGSSTDTQYF
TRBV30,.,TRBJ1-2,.,TGTGCCTGGCCGCGAGGGCGAGGCTACACCTTC,CAWPRGRGYTF
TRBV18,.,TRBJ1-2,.,TGTGCCAGCTCACCAGACGGACAGTATGGCTACACCTTC,CASSPDGQYGYTF